These T cell receptor beta chains were read from a single sample in a study of cytomegalovirus exposure and HLA in healthy donors. Libraries were prepared by immunoSEQ multiplex PCR; TCRdb keeps only in-frame clonotypes and omits some of them. The sample carries around 200,000 clones, 83% recorded once. Sequenced: PBMCs. The source of these receptors is a man between 50 and 59 years old in good health and CMV-seronegative. CDR3s include the opening cysteine and the closing phenylalanine or tryptophan. D genes are given only for firm matches. Clone sizes are given selectively: once, few, many, or a class where the clone is expanded.

TRBJ2-6 TRBD1 few TRBV4-2 TGTGCCAGCAGCCAGGGGGACAGGGCTGGGGCCAACGTCCTGACTTTC CASSQGDRAGANVLTF
TRBJ2-7 TRBD2 - TRBV5-6 TGTGCCAGCAGCTTTCGCGCTAGCGGGTTCGAAGAGCAGTACTTC CASSFRASGFEEQYF
TRBJ2-1 TRBD1 - TRBV6-4 TGTGCCAGCAGTGTGGACAGGGGTGTAAATGAGCAGTTCTTC CASSVDRGVNEQFF
TRBJ1-2 TRBD1 - TRBV9 TGTGCCAGCAGCGTATCAGACAGGGCCTATGGCTACACCTTC CASSVSDRAYGYTF
TRBJ1-5 TRBD1 - TRBV12-5 TGTGCTAGTGGTACAGGGGTCAATCAGCCCCAGCATTTT CASGTGVNQPQHF
TRBJ2-7 - - TRBV6-6 TGTGCCAGCAGTCCTCGGGATCAGCAGTACTTC CASSPRDQQYF
TRBJ2-7 TRBD1 - TRBV4-1 TGCGCCAGCAGCCAAGACAGGGGACAGGGGGGATACTACGAGCAGTACTTC CASSQDRGQGGYYEQYF
TRBJ1-1 - once TRBV19 TGTGCCAGTAGGGGCAATTGGAACACTGAAGCTTTCTTT CASRGNWNTEAFF
TRBJ2-3 - - TRBV7-9 TGTGCCAGCAGCTTAAGGGAGGTCCCCAATACGCAGTATTTT CASSLREVPNTQYF
TRBJ1-6 TRBD1 - TRBV2 TGTGCCAGCAGGGCGACAGGGTCCAATAATTCACCCCTCCACTTT CASRATGSNNSPLHF
TRBJ2-7 TRBD2 - TRBV27 TGTGCCAGCAGCCCCATAACACCCGGGACTAGCGGGAGCCGAGGTGGGCTCGAGCAGTACTTC CASSPITPGTSGSRGGLEQYF
TRBJ1-2 - - TRBV19 TGTGCCAGTAGTATTACGGTTAACTATGGCTACACCTTC CASSITVNYGYTF
TRBJ1-1 TRBD1 - TRBV2 TGTGCCAGCAGTCTAAGGACAGGATCAGACACTGAAGCTTTCTTT CASSLRTGSDTEAFF
TRBJ2-3 - - TRBV5-1 TGCGCCAGCTACAGGAATTTGCCAACAGATACGCAGTATTTT CASYRNLPTDTQYF
TRBJ2-3 - - TRBV18 TGTGCCAGCTCACCACAGACAGGAAGCCGCGCAGATACGCAGTATTTT CASSPQTGSRADTQYF
TRBJ1-2 TRBD1 - TRBV5-6 TGTGCCAGCAGCTCATACTACCGGGACAGGTTTGGCTACACCTTC CASSSYYRDRFGYTF
TRBJ2-5 TRBD2 - TRBV18 TGTGCCAGCTCACCGGGACTAGCGGGAGAGACCCAGTACTTC CASSPGLAGETQYF
TRBJ1-2 TRBD1 - TRBV28 TGTGCCAGCAGCCCCCCCGACAGGGTATCTGGCTACACCTTC CASSPPDRVSGYTF
TRBJ1-6 - - TRBV21-1 TGTGCCAGCAGCTCAACGCTGGGGAGCTCCTATAATTCACCCCTCCACTTT CASSSTLGSSYNSPLHF
TRBJ2-5 TRBD1 - TRBV5-6 TGTGCCAGCAGCCCGGGACAGGGGTACCAAGAGACCCAGTACTTC CASSPGQGYQETQYF
TRBJ2-5 - once TRBV7-2 TGTGCCAGCAGCTCAGGGTCTATGCAAGAGACCCAGTACTTC CASSSGSMQETQYF
TRBJ1-5 TRBD1 - TRBV5-8 TGTGCCAGCAGCCTGGGACAGGGGATCAATCAGCCCCAGCATTTT CASSLGQGINQPQHF
TRBJ2-1 TRBD2 - TRBV28 TGTGCCAGCAGTTTGACGAGGACTAGCGGGAACAGTGAGCAGTTCTTC CASSLTRTSGNSEQFF
TRBJ2-7 TRBD2 - TRBV5-1 TGCGCCAGCAGCCCGGGACTAGCGGGAGGTCGCTCCTACGAGCAGTACTTC CASSPGLAGGRSYEQYF
TRBJ1-2 - - TRBV5-4 TGTGCCAGCAGCCCAGGAGGGTCGGGTCTTTATGGCTACACCTTC CASSPGGSGLYGYTF
TRBJ1-2 TRBD1 - TRBV18 TGTGCCAGCTCACCGGGGGCACAGGGGGTATCTGGCTACACCTTC CASSPGAQGVSGYTF
TRBJ2-2 - - TRBV28 TGTGTGGCGTCTAGTAGCACCGGGGAGCTGTTTTTT CVASSSTGELFF
TRBJ1-2 - - TRBV7-2 TGTGCCAGCAGCTTAGCTTCCACAGAAAACTATGGCTACACCTTC CASSLASTENYGYTF
TRBJ1-2 - - TRBV19 TGTGCCAGTAGTCCAGAAAATGGGGGGGACTATGGCTACACCTTC CASSPENGGDYGYTF
TRBJ2-5 - - TRBV27 TGTGCCAGCAGGATCGGAGAGACCCAGTACTTC CASRIGETQYF
TRBJ1-4 - few TRBV4-3 TGCGCCAGCAGCCAAGCCGACATTTACTCGGTCGCAACTAATGAAAAACTGTTTTTT CASSQADIYSVATNEKLFF
TRBJ1-6 - - TRBV19 TGTGCCAGTAGCGGTGGACTTAATTCACCCCTCCACTTT CASSGGLNSPLHF